This TCR beta chain was captured by sequencing in a study of blood T cells in healthy people across ages. Study results and caveats: Among long-lived donors, naive CD4+ cells were more numerous and diversity higher than in aged donors. Expanded clonotype changes were possibly confounded by unknown donor CMV status.

At least ten counts were recorded for this clonotype. Its antigen is not identified. For the second PCR, which ran for about 7 to 11 cycles, a sample-barcoded 5' primer and a J-beta primer mix were used. TCRdb re-called the 5' RACE reads through MiXCR, storing one row per CDR3 protein. Of about 620,000 distinct CDR3 sequences in the sample, about 51% were seen once. V gave up 0 bases and J gave up 10 bases, with 7 bases separating them. The CDR3 loop spans 11 amino acids. In germline, CDR1 is SQVTM, CDR2 ANQGSEA. The people who gave samples were healthy Caucasians from Russia, aged about 6 to 95. Isolated PBMCs totaled at least 7 million in each sample.

This chain connects TRBV29-1 to TRBJ2-1; no clear D. The clonotype was recovered from a woman of 80 years or more in good health. Sequenced input: blood. CDR3 sequence reads: CSVEESPEQFF. The CDR3, as DNA: TGCAGCGTTGAAGAATCCCCCGAGCAGTTCTTC.